The next 29 T cell receptor beta chains were all read from a single sample in a study of Graves' ophthalmopathy and Graves' hyperthyroidism. RNA transcripts yielded amplified TCR beta CDR3 regions. In the first round, RT-PCR was carried out with HTBI primers, and a multiplex PCR formed the second round. TCRdb redid the calling of the multiplex PCR reads with MiXCR, one entry per CDR3 protein. The profile covers some 240,000 distinct CDR3 sequences, with around 45% appearing a single time and approximately 51% taken by the ten largest. The sequencing input was peripheral blood. Receptors originate from an adult man with Graves' ophthalmopathy.

This clonotype was recorded many times. The chain has TRBV29-1 and TRBJ2-7, with TRBD2 identical over 8 bases. The CDR3 spans 14 residues. Germline values: CDR1 SQVTM, CDR2 ANQGSEA. V lost 5 bases and J lost 3; bases outside the gene matches: 9. Here the CDR3 DNA reads TGCAGCGTTCAGGCGGGGGGACCGTTCTACGAGCAGTACTTC. Protein: CSVQAGGPFYEQYF.

This clonotype appeared a few times. The chain is built from TRBV7-9 and TRBJ1-2; D is unresolved. Germline assignment: CDR1 SEHNR and CDR2 FQNEAQ (reference sequence). The CDR3 is 13 residues long. The V gene lost 7 bases and the J gene lost 4 bases, with 13 bases spanning the gap. The CDR3 region has the DNA TGTGCCAGCACCGTTGGACGGCTCTATGGCTACACCTTC. It translates to CASTVGRLYGYTF.

Points on this clonotype: A much larger clone differs by one base, so this may be a read error. The chain joins TRBV10-3 to TRBJ1-1; D is unresolved. Germline V CDR1 and CDR2: ENHRY, SYGVKD. CDR3 length: 14 residues. CDR3 nucleotides: TGTGCCATCGGTGAGAGCGGGTCAGGCACTGAAGCTTTCTTT. Translation: CAIGESGSGTEAFF.

This clonotype has just a few counts. This sequence joins TRBV12-3 or TRBV12-4 and TRBJ1-6; TRBD1 is a possible D gene (6 bases). Trimming took off 2 bases at V and 7 bases at J, with 9 bases between the two ends. The CDR3 has 14 residues. CDR3 sequence: CASSLWGANSPLHF. CDR3 nucleotide sequence: TGTGCCAGCAGTTTATGGGGGGCCAATTCACCCCTCCACTTT.

This clonotype was seen just once. The genes are TRBV2 and TRBJ2-5; 13 nucleotides agree with TRBD2. The CDR3 totals 17 residues. Trimming took 6 bases from V and 2 from J; bases not matched to a gene: 9. CDR1 is SNHLY, CDR2 FYNNEI, per germline. Written as DNA, the CDR3 is TGTGCCAGCAGCCCCGGACTAGCGGGGGCACTACAAGAGACCCAGTACTTC. Its translation is CASSPGLAGALQETQYF.

As concerns this clonotype: It is unclear where the CDR3 begins or ends on the DNA, so no DNA is shown, and the CDR3 is as TCRdb lists it. This chain links TRBV29-1 with TRBJ2-2; TRBD1 is the table's D call and was not checked against the DNA. Both ends counted, the CDR3 spans 16 residues. Germline V gene data show CDR1 as SQVTM and CDR2 as ANQGSEA. The CDR3 loop reads CSVETGQLRTPGSCFF.

V usage is TRBV25-1 and J usage is TRBJ2-7; weak D call: TRBD1 (5 bases). The CDR3 length is 12 residues. Trimming took off 1 base at V and 9 bases at J, with 10 bases between the two ends. The V gene's germline CDR1 is MGHDK and CDR2 SYGVNS. Written as DNA, the CDR3 is TGTGCCAGCAGTGAATCCCCAGGGTGGCAGTACTTC. Protein product: CASSESPGWQYF.

This clonotype was counted ten times or more. This sequence joins TRBV20-1 and TRBJ2-5; D call uncertain. The germline V gene has CDR1 DFQATT and CDR2 SNEGSKA (reference sequence). CDR3 length: 10 amino acids. The germline V and J ends were trimmed by 4 bases and 2 bases, with 2 bases remaining between them. The CDR3: CSAIQETQYF. The CDR3, as DNA: TGCAGTGCTATACAAGAGACCCAGTACTTC.

This clonotype was counted at least ten times. J is TRBJ2-7 and V is TRBV7-8, with 8 positions matching TRBD1. Trimming removed 2 bases from V and 3 bases from J; junction bases left unmatched: 6. Germline CDR1 is SGHVS and CDR2 is FQNEAQ. There are 15 residues in the CDR3. CDR3 loop: CASSLSGTGLYEQYF. The CDR3 nucleotides read TGTGCCAGCAGCTTATCGGGGACAGGACTCTACGAGCAGTACTTC.

This clonotype appeared a few times. J is TRBJ2-2 and V is TRBV24-1, with 7 bases aligning to TRBD1. CDR3 length: 14 amino acids. Germline V gives CDR1 KGHDR, CDR2 SFDVKD. The V and J ends lost 3 bases and 6 bases, in that order; junction bases with no gene match: 3. DNA for the CDR3: TGTGCCACCAGTGATGACAGGGCGGCCGGGGAGCTGTTTTTT. It is translated as CATSDDRAAGELFF.

As regards this clonotype: A clone one base away is much larger, so this may be a read error. Likely a read error: the CDR3 ends without its conserved phenylalanine or tryptophan. V is TRBV10-3 and J is TRBJ1-1; D is possibly TRBD1 (6 bases). V was pared by 3 bases and J by 1 base, with 12 bases between. This CDR3 has 15 amino acids. Germline V gene lookup returns CDR1 ENHRY and CDR2 SYGVKD. The CDR3 here is CAISDGGPQNTEAFL. The CDR3 DNA is TGTGCCATCAGTGATGGGGGGCCGCAGAACACTGAAGCTTTCCTT.

This chain links TRBV6-5 with TRBJ1-3; 7 nucleotides match TRBD1. Losses at the gene ends were 6 bases for V and 2 bases for J; bases not matched to a gene: 4. The CDR3 extends over 14 amino acids. CDR1 and CDR2 (germline): MNHEY, SVGAGI. For the CDR3, the DNA is TGTGCCAGCAGAGGGACAGCCGCTGGAAACACCATATATTTT. It yields the protein CASRGTAAGNTIYF.

The CDR3 region has the DNA TGCGCCAGCAGCTTGGGCAGCGTCTATAATTCACCCCTCCACTTT. Its translation is CASSLGSVYNSPLHF. V gene TRBV5-1 combines with J gene TRBJ1-6, with no clear D. Germline V gene sequence: CDR1 SGHRS, CDR2 YFSETQ. V dropped 0 bases and J dropped 3 bases, with 7 bases sitting between them. This CDR3 is 15 amino acids long.

The chain combines TRBV24-1 with TRBJ2-2; D uncertain. Trimming took 2 bases from V and 4 from J, leaving 7 bases between them. This CDR3 has 14 amino acids. Per the germline V gene, CDR1 is KGHDR and CDR2 is SFDVKD. This chain's CDR3 is CATSDWDGTGELFF. CDR3 DNA sequence: TGTGCCACCAGTGATTGGGATGGCACCGGGGAGCTGTTTTTT.

The chain joins TRBV19 to TRBJ2-5, with D perhaps TRBD1 or TRBD2 (6 bases each). V lost 8 bases and J lost 5, with 15 bases in between. In germline, CDR1 is LNHDA, CDR2 SQIVND (reference sequence). The CDR3 runs to 13 residues. CDR3 nucleotide sequence: TGTGCCAGTGACCAGGGGACTTGGGAGACCCAGTACTTC. This sequence encodes CASDQGTWETQYF.

The rearrangement links TRBV24-1 to TRBJ2-2; TRBD2 matches 9 bases. The CDR3 sequence is 16 residues long. CDR1 and CDR2 from the germline V gene are KGHDR and SFDVKD. V gave up 1 base and J gave up 6 bases; unmatched junction bases: 5. Here the CDR3 DNA reads TGTGCCACCAGTGATTTTAGCGGGAGTACGGCCGGGGAGCTGTTTTTT. Protein: CATSDFSGSTAGELFF.

The chain has TRBV10-3 and TRBJ1-1, with D possibly TRBD1 on 5 matching bases. V was clipped by 10 bases and J by 2 bases, with 23 bases between them. The CDR3 totals 16 residues. Looked up from germline, CDR1 is ENHRY and CDR2 is SYGVKD. The CDR3 here is CATSILRRGINTEAFF. In nucleotides, the CDR3 is TGTGCCACCTCCATTCTGAGGCGGGGGATAAACACTGAAGCTTTCTTT.

This clonotype was observed a few times. The chain links TRBV29-1 to TRBJ2-5, with 7 bases that match TRBD1. Germline V gene data show CDR1 as SQVTM and CDR2 as ANQGSEA. The CDR3 is 13 residues long. Losses at the gene ends were 5 bases for V and 5 bases for J; bases not matched to a gene: 8. CDR3 sequence: CSVSEGAGETQYF. The CDR3 region has the DNA TGCAGCGTTTCAGAGGGGGCCGGGGAGACCCAGTACTTC.

Note on this clonotype: Its ends do not fully match the called genes, so a read error is possible. The J gene is TRBJ2-7, the V gene TRBV5-5, with D possibly being TRBD2 (6 bases). The germline V gene encodes CDR1 SGHKS and CDR2 YYEKEE (reference sequence). The CDR3 contains 14 residues. The chain's CDR3 is CASSTGLEFYEQYF. Written as DNA, the CDR3 is TGCGCCAGCAGCACGGGACTTGAATTTTACGAGCAGTACTTC. Full variable domain (missing parts from reference TRBV5-5 and TRBJ2-7): DAGVTQSPTHLIKTRGQQVTLRCSPISGHKSVSWYQQVLGQGPQFIFQYYEKEERGRGNFPDRFSARQFPNYSSELNVNALLLGDSALYLCASSTGLEFYEQYFGPGTRLTVT.

A few counts support this clonotype. The chain is built from TRBV5-1 and TRBJ1-1, with TRBD1 matching 9 bases. From germline, CDR1 is SGHRS and CDR2 YFSETQ. The CDR3 contains 17 residues. V lost 0 bases, J lost 0 bases, and 6 bases stayed unmatched. Here the CDR3 DNA reads TGCGCCAGCAGCTTGGCCGGGACAGGGTGGTTGAACACTGAAGCTTTCTTT. This gives the protein CASSLAGTGWLNTEAFF.

In regard to this clonotype: A read error is likely, as this CDR3 ends without the conserved phenylalanine or tryptophan. The V call is TRBV15, the J call TRBJ2-7; 9 bases map to TRBD1. Trimming took 0 bases from V and 4 from J; bases not matched to a gene: 1. CDR3 length: 14 amino acids. Germline loops: CDR1 LNHNV, CDR2 YYDKDF (reference sequence). The CDR3, as DNA: TGTGCCACCAGCAGAGATGGGACAGGGTACGAGCAGTACCTC. As protein: CATSRDGTGYEQYL.

The chain uses TRBV24-1 and TRBJ2-3; TRBD1 might be the D (5 bases). The CDR3 runs to 14 residues. Germline values: CDR1 KGHDR, CDR2 SFDVKD. V shed 0 bases and J shed 6 bases, with 9 bases lying between them. The CDR3 loop reads CATSDLYSGDTQYF. DNA for the CDR3: TGTGCCACCAGTGATTTGTACTCAGGGGATACGCAGTATTTT.

This rearrangement joins TRBV10-3 to TRBJ2-7; no reliable D call. Trimming took off 11 bases at V and 3 bases at J, with 5 bases between the two ends. CDR3 length: 9 amino acids. Germline V gene sequence: CDR1 ENHRY, CDR2 SYGVKD. In nucleotides, the CDR3 is TGTGCCTCATACTACGAGCAGTACTTC. As protein: CASYYEQYF.

The chain employs TRBV7-3 and TRBJ1-6; the match to TRBD1 covers 9 bases. After removal of 5 bases from V and 7 bases from J, the junction contained 6 bases not matched to a gene. CDR1 SGHTA and CDR2 FQGTGA come from the germline V gene. The CDR3 covers 15 residues. CDR3 sequence: CASSKGQGMNSPLHF. CDR3 in DNA: TGTGCCAGCAGCAAGGGACAGGGAATGAATTCACCCCTCCACTTT.

The rearrangement uses TRBV5-1 and TRBJ1-1, with D possibly TRBD1 on 5 matching bases. V lost 4 bases, J lost 0 bases, and 7 bases lay in between. Germline V gene data show CDR1 as SGHRS and CDR2 as YFSETQ. The CDR3 is 13 residues long. CDR3 sequence: CASSQGVNTEAFF. As DNA, the CDR3 is TGCGCCAGCAGCCAAGGGGTGAACACTGAAGCTTTCTTT.

The CDR3 reads CASSAGRRGLDTKETQYF. CDR3 nucleotides: TGCGCCAGCAGCGCCGGTCGGAGGGGGTTAGATACCAAAGAGACCCAGTACTTC. The rearrangement joins TRBV5-1 to TRBJ2-5, with D perhaps given as TRBD1 or TRBD2 (6 bases each). The germline V and J ends were trimmed by 4 bases and 3 bases, with 25 bases remaining between them. The CDR3 extends over 18 amino acids. Germline assignment: CDR1 SGHRS and CDR2 YFSETQ.

This clonotype was picked up a small number of times. The rearrangement uses TRBV5-1 and TRBJ2-6; D uncertain. The CDR3 is made up of 17 amino acids. Germline V gene data show CDR1 as SGHRS and CDR2 as YFSETQ. Trimming took off 0 bases at V and 2 bases at J, with 12 bases between the two ends. Here the CDR3 DNA reads TGCGCCAGCAGCTTGGTGGCAGGTCCGGCTGGGGCCAACGTCCTGACTTTC. Protein sequence: CASSLVAGPAGANVLTF.

As to this clonotype: The junction and the germline gene differ at one end; a read error may be behind it. V gene TRBV20-1 combines with J gene TRBJ1-1, with 8 nucleotides matching TRBD2. The tail of the sequence fits TRBJ2-1 better, so the J call may be wrong. The CDR3 totals 12 residues. Germline V gene sequence: CDR1 DFQATT, CDR2 SNEGSKA (reference sequence). The CDR3 DNA is TGCAGTGCAAGAGGGACTAGCAATGAGCAGTTCTTC. Translation: CSARGTSNEQFF.

This clonotype appeared a few times. The DNA for the CDR3 is TGTGCCAGCAGTGATGGGGGCTCGGACACTGAAGCTTTCTTT. Protein sequence: CASSDGGSDTEAFF. The V and J genes are TRBV25-1 and TRBJ1-1, with a possible D match to TRBD1 (6 bases). V shed 3 bases and J shed 3 bases, with 11 bases lying between them. The CDR3 consists of 14 residues. Germline V gene sequence: CDR1 MGHDK, CDR2 SYGVNS.